This passage covers 17 T cell receptor beta chains from one sample sequenced in a study of control samples from healthy donors and cancer patients (dated by TCRdb to the early 2020s). The library was built by means of the immunoSEQ multiplex PCR assay. The table comes from immuneACCESS by way of TCRdb, which keeps in-frame sequences with V and J called. Part of the clones is missing from these tables; in studies checked, under half for an unresolved V gene and the rest for unknown reasons. The sample yields about 190,000 clones; roughly nine tenths were counted once. The ten biggest clones cover about 2% of the sample. Sequencing was carried out using blood. These receptors originate from a young man in good health.

The chain combines TRBV11-2 with TRBJ2-5, with D perhaps TRBD1 or TRBD2 (6 bases each). This CDR3 region has 15 residues. Trimming took 4 bases from V and 5 from J, leaving 17 bases between them. CDR1 is SGHAT, CDR2 FQNNGV, per germline. The CDR3 loop is CASSSFFGGMETQYF. In DNA, the CDR3 is TGTGCCAGCAGCTCCTTTTTCGGGGGCATGGAGACCCAGTACTTC.

The table lists this clone with many counts. The chain employs TRBV7-9 and TRBJ1-2; 7 nucleotides align to TRBD1. Germline CDR1 and CDR2: SEHNR and FQNEAQ (reference sequence). V was pared by 1 base and J by 5 bases, with 10 bases of the junction left unmatched. The CDR3 consists of 16 residues. DNA for the CDR3: TGTGCCAGCAGCTTAGGGACAGGCCAAAACGCTTATGGCTACACCTTC. Its protein product is CASSLGTGQNAYGYTF. The whole variable domain, filled in from reference TRBV7-9 and TRBJ1-2, reads DTGVSQNPRHKITKRGQNVTFRCDPISEHNRLYWYRQTLGQGPEFLTYFQNEAQLEKSRLLSDRFSAERPKGSFSTLEIQRTEQGDSAMYLCASSLGTGQNAYGYTFGSGTRLTVV.

This clone came up once. DNA of the CDR3: TGTGCCAGCACCGGAAAACAGGGGACTGATAGCAATCAGCCCCAGCATTTT. Protein sequence: CASTGKQGTDSNQPQHF. The chain is built from TRBV21-1 and TRBJ1-5; TRBD1 is taken as the D call from the table, unchecked against the DNA. TRBV21-1 is a listed pseudogene. CDR3 length: 17 residues.

This rearrangement joins TRBV28 to TRBJ1-2; D unclear. The CDR3 runs 15 residues. Trimming took off 5 bases at V and 4 bases at J, with 17 bases between the two ends. From germline, CDR1 is MDHEN and CDR2 SYDVKM. As DNA, the CDR3 is TGTGCCAGCAGTGAACCCGCCCCATCCTTCTATGGCTACACCTTC. Translating it yields CASSEPAPSFYGYTF.

The chain carries TRBV5-1 and TRBJ2-5, with TRBD2 matching over 10 bases. J gave up 5 bases and V 5 bases, and 6 bases lay outside the gene matches. Germline lookup yields CDR1 SGHRS and CDR2 YFSETQ. CDR3 length: 14 residues. The CDR3 is CASSPGTSVETQYF. CDR3 nucleotide sequence: TGCGCCAGCAGTCCCGGGACTAGCGTTGAGACCCAGTACTTC.

This chain links TRBV18 with TRBJ1-2, with 12 bases lining up with TRBD1. This CDR3 has 15 amino acids. The V gene's germline CDR1 is KGHSH and CDR2 LQKENI. V was clipped by 2 bases and J by 8 bases; unmatched bases: 6. CDR3 DNA sequence: TGTGCCAGCTCACCAAGGGACAGGGGGCATTCGGGCTACACCTTC. Amino acid sequence: CASSPRDRGHSGYTF.

This chain connects TRBV6-5 to TRBJ1-2; D may be TRBD1 (5 bases). The V end lost 4 bases, the J end lost 1 base, and 10 bases lay between the germline ends. Looked up from germline, CDR1 is MNHEY and CDR2 is SVGAGI. The CDR3 is made up of 14 amino acids. DNA of the CDR3: TGTGCCAGCAGTTCTCCGGGGGTTAACTATGGCTACACCTTC. Translated, it gives CASSSPGVNYGYTF.

This sequence joins TRBV2 and TRBJ1-5; D remains ambiguous. CDR1 and CDR2 (germline): SNHLY, FYNNEI. V was clipped by 4 bases and J by 2 bases, with 6 bases between them. The CDR3 has 13 residues. The CDR3: CASSAEGNQPQHF. The CDR3 region has the DNA TGTGCCAGCAGTGCGGAAGGCAATCAGCCCCAGCATTTT. Full variable domain (outside the CDR3, taken from reference TRBV2 and TRBJ1-5): EPEVTQTPSHQVTQMGQEVILRCVPISNHLYFYWYRQILGQKVEFLVSFYNNEISEKSEIFDDQFSVERPDGSNFTLKIRSTKLEDSAMYFCASSAEGNQPQHFGDGTRLSIL.

The chain carries TRBV28 and TRBJ1-5; D may be TRBD1 (5 bases). Between the trimmed V and J ends, which lost 3 bases and 0 bases, there was a span of 15 bases. Germline-derived CDR1 and CDR2 are MDHEN and SYDVKM. The CDR3 spans 17 residues. CDR3 sequence reads: CASSLGKTAYSNQPQHF. The CDR3 bases are TGTGCCAGCAGTTTGGGGAAGACAGCTTATAGCAATCAGCCCCAGCATTTT.

CDR3: CASSLWGDSAYNEQFF. The CDR3 DNA follows: TGTGCCAGCAGCCTCTGGGGGGACAGCGCCTACAATGAGCAGTTCTTC. V and J are TRBV7-8 and TRBJ2-1, with D tentatively TRBD1 (7 bases). The V end lost 5 bases, the J end lost 2 bases, and 16 bases lay between the germline ends. Looked up from germline, CDR1 is SGHVS and CDR2 is FQNEAQ. The CDR3 contains 16 residues.

The genes are TRBV27 and TRBJ1-5; no clear D gene. The ends were cut back, 5 bases at V and 3 bases at J, with 11 bases in the middle. Germline V gives CDR1 MNHEY, CDR2 SMNVEV (reference sequence). The CDR3 extends over 14 amino acids. The CDR3 coding sequence is TGTGCCAGCAGTCCCCGCGGCTACAATCAGCCCCAGCATTTT. It codes for CASSPRGYNQPQHF.

This chain uses TRBV6-5 with TRBJ2-7, with D perhaps TRBD1 or TRBD2 (6 bases each). Trimming removed 7 bases from V and 5 bases from J, with 21 bases in between. CDR1 is MNHEY and CDR2 is SVGAGI in the germline V gene. The CDR3 is 15 amino acids. CDR3 residues: CASIEGGRGKNEQYF. The CDR3 DNA reads TGTGCCAGCATCGAAGGGGGGCGGGGTAAGAACGAGCAGTACTTC.

This CDR3 is CASSPWGTSGKSYEQYF. CDR3 DNA: TGCGCCAGCAGCCCCTGGGGGACTAGCGGCAAATCCTACGAGCAGTACTTC. The chain carries TRBV10-2 and TRBJ2-7, with 11 bases fitting TRBD2. V lost 6 bases, J lost 1 base, and 11 bases stayed unmatched. Germline loops: CDR1 WSHSY, CDR2 SAAADI. The CDR3 has 17 residues.

CDR3 bases: TGTGCCAGCAGCTTAGTGGGGGGGATCAGCACCGGGGAGCTGTTTTTT. Protein product: CASSLVGGISTGELFF. The rearrangement joins TRBV7-2 to TRBJ2-2; 7 bases are a match to TRBD2. Germline V gene sequence: CDR1 SGHTA, CDR2 FQGNSA. CDR3 size: 16 residues. J lost 4 bases, V lost 1 base, and 6 bases had no gene match.

V gene TRBV24-1 combines with J gene TRBJ2-6, with D hard to call. Germline loops: CDR1 KGHDR, CDR2 SFDVKD. This CDR3 is built from 14 residues. V dropped 6 bases and J dropped 0 bases, with 5 bases sitting between them. The CDR3 nucleotides read TGTGCCACCAGTTCCCTCTCTGGGGCCAACGTCCTGACTTTC. Translated, it gives CATSSLSGANVLTF.

The V call is TRBV7-3, the J call TRBJ1-1, with 8 bases lining up with TRBD1. Germline CDR1 reads SGHTA; CDR2 reads FQGTGA. V was clipped by 2 bases and J by 6 bases; unmatched bases: 8. CDR3 size: 15 residues. Here the CDR3 DNA reads TGTGCCAGCAGCTTAGAGGCCAGGGGGCATTCTGAAGCTTTCTTT. Residues: CASSLEARGHSEAFF. Using reference TRBV7-3 and TRBJ1-1 for the parts outside the CDR3, the full variable domain is GAGVSQTPSNKVTEKGKYVELRCDPISGHTALYWYRQSLGQGPEFLIYFQGTGAADDSGLPNDRFFAVRPEGSVSTLKIQRTERGDSAVYLCASSLEARGHSEAFFGQGTRLTVV.

In DNA, the CDR3 is TGTGCCAGTAGTAATTCCCGGGACAGGGCAGAGACCCAGTACTTC. Translated: CASSNSRDRAETQYF. V usage is TRBV19 and J usage is TRBJ2-5; the match to TRBD1 covers 9 bases. Germline loops: CDR1 LNHDA, CDR2 SQIVND (reference sequence). Trimming removed 4 bases from V and 4 bases from J; junction bases left unmatched: 7. This CDR3 has 15 residues.